This paragraph covers one T cell receptor beta chain sequence. Its antigen is still unknown. The TCR libraries each used total RNA (approximately 3,300 ng per library). TCRdb reanalyzed the 5' RACE reads and collapses them to one entry per CDR3 protein, without DNA. This sample's clone table lists about 210,000 distinct CDR3 sequences. The sample belongs to a study of monozygotic twins with inflammatory bowel disease. Study-wide findings and caveats: No separation of different T cell subtypes was possible.

The CDR3 is 16 residues long. Germline-derived CDR1 and CDR2 are SGHVS and FQNEAQ. This TCR was sampled from a human donor with ulcerative colitis or Crohn's disease, or a healthy co-twin of an affected twin (not recorded which). This rearrangement joins TRBV7-8 to TRBJ1-1; TCRdb designates TRBD1, a call that cannot be tested without DNA. Input material: blood. The CDR3 region is CASSLVRVERNTEAFF.